This TCR beta chain was documented in a study of blood T cell repertoires in COVID-19. Study-level information: Italy, Spain and the United States were the sources of the convalescent and acute COVID-19 samples. Sources were T cells, B-cell-depleted T cells, or PBMCs; the material itself was cDNA or gDNA.

Source study methods: Estimates of nucleated cell counts were drawn from the amplification of reference gene primers. Sequencing used immunoSEQ multiplex PCR; TCRdb keeps in-frame clones, though not all of them. For V, J and clone size, that table is used; D and trimming come from the DNA. In the table there are 100,000 or so clones, roughly 92% of which are singletons. The CDR3 is 15 residues long. Germline V gives CDR1 LGHNT, CDR2 FRNRAP. Trimming shortened V by 1 base and J by 4 bases, and 11 bases separated the two germline ends. The clonotype comes from a man between 65 and 85 years old with acute or convalescent COVID-19. The genes are TRBV12-5 and TRBJ1-5; D not certain. Sequencing was performed on peripheral blood. CDR3 in amino acids: CASGLGTAGNQPQHF. For the CDR3, the DNA is TGTGCTAGTGGTTTGGGTACCGCCGGGAATCAGCCCCAGCATTTT.